The TCR beta chain described here comes from a study of blood T cells in healthy people across ages. The CDR3 extends over 19 amino acids. Trimming took off 1 base at V and 0 bases at J, with 19 bases between the two ends. Germline V gives CDR1 MGHRA, CDR2 YSYEKL. Extraction of total RNA produced a minimum of 5 micrograms from each sample. Sample-barcoded 5' priming and a J-beta primer mix drove a second PCR of 7 to 11 cycles. One entry per CDR3 protein results from TCRdb running MiXCR on the 5' RACE reads. Altogether 700,000 to 900,000 distinct CDR3 sequences are present, more than 25% being singletons, with the ten largest covering around 3%. The data also belong to a second study, concerning T cells of mothers and their children. That publication notes: Thymic selection molds TCR recombination output in a comparable way in related and unrelated pairs.

The sequenced sample was blood. The sequence was obtained from a boy younger than 18 in good health. The V gene is TRBV4-1, the J gene TRBJ1-5, with a tentative D call TRBD1 (5 bases). CDR3 sequence reads: CASSQGVTGLQYSNQPQHF. In DNA, the CDR3 is TGCGCCAGCAGCCAAGGTGTTACAGGATTACAATATAGCAATCAGCCCCAGCATTTT.